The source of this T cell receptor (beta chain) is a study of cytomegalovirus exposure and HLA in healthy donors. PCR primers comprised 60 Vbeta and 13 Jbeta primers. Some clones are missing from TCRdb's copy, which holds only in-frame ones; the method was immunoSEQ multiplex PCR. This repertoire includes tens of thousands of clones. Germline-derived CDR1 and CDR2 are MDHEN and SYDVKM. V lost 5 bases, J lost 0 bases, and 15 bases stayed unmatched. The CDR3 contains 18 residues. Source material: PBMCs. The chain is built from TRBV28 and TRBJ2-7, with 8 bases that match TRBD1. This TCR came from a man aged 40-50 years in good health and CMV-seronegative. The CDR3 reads CASSPNSPRDRSSYEQYF. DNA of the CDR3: TGTGCCAGCAGTCCGAACTCCCCGCGGGACAGGAGCTCCTACGAGCAGTACTTC.